The 9 T cell receptor beta chains reported below all come from one sample, sequenced in a study of blood T cell repertoires in COVID-19. The protocol was immunoSEQ multiplex PCR, while the TCRdb copy is restricted to in-frame clones and leaves out a portion. The sample comprises about 100,000 clones, around 88% of which are singletons, and about 1.7% rests with the top ten. Sequenced input: peripheral blood. These receptors originate from a man aged 80 or over with acute or convalescent COVID-19.

This chain joins TRBV20-1 and TRBJ2-7; tentative D call: TRBD2 (5 bases). The CDR3 extends over 11 amino acids. V lost 7 bases, J lost 4 bases, and 11 bases lay in between. CDR1 and CDR2 from the germline V gene are DFQATT and SNEGSKA (reference sequence). CDR3 protein: CSVEGLYEQYF. The DNA for the CDR3 is TGCAGTGTTGAGGGTTTGTACGAGCAGTACTTC.

The chain employs TRBV3-1 (or the pseudogene TRBV3-2) and TRBJ1-6, with TRBD1 as a possible D gene (5 bases). The CDR3 consists of 15 residues. Per germline, CDR1 LGHDT and CDR2 YNNKEL (reference sequence). V dropped 1 base and J dropped 5 bases, with 9 bases sitting between them. CDR3 sequence reads: CASSQGAGDNSPLHF. DNA of the CDR3: TGTGCCAGCAGCCAAGGCGCGGGGGATAATTCACCCCTCCACTTT.

V is TRBV19 and J is TRBJ2-7, with 11 bases that match TRBD2. CDR1 is LNHDA, CDR2 SQIVND, per germline (reference sequence). The CDR3 sequence is 14 residues long. With 2 bases clipped from V and 6 bases from J, the junction kept 3 bases outside the gene matches. The CDR3 DNA follows: TGTGCCAGTAGTATAACTAGCGGGAGAATCGAGCAGTACTTC. This gives the protein CASSITSGRIEQYF.

This clone was counted between two and nine times. The rearrangement joins TRBV5-5 to TRBJ2-1, with D possibly TRBD2 on 6 matching bases. The V end was cut by 4 bases, the J end by 6 bases, with 20 bases between. The CDR3 is 16 amino acids. The germline CDR1 and CDR2 sequences are SGHKS and YYEKEE (reference sequence). The CDR3 region has the DNA TGTGCCAGCAGCGCAACCGACAGACGGACTACCAATGAGCAGTTCTTC. It is translated as CASSATDRRTTNEQFF.

The V call is TRBV7-8, the J call TRBJ2-7, with 7 bases fitting TRBD1. V gave up 5 bases and J gave up 0 bases; unmatched junction bases: 7. Per germline, CDR1 SGHVS and CDR2 FQNEAQ. CDR3 length equals 15 residues. CDR3 loop: CASSQGEGPSYEQYF. The CDR3 bases are TGTGCCAGCAGCCAGGGGGAAGGGCCCTCCTACGAGCAGTACTTC.

J is TRBJ2-1 and V is TRBV11-1; D remains unclear. CDR3 length equals 13 residues. Germline CDR1 and CDR2: SGHAT and FQDESV (reference sequence). Trimming took 5 bases from V and 9 from J, leaving 14 bases between them. The CDR3 DNA reads TGTGCCAGCAGCCCGAGTGGAGTGGGTGAGCAGTTCTTC. Translation: CASSPSGVGEQFF.

The V call is TRBV7-9, the J call TRBJ1-2; TRBD1 matches 8 bases. The CDR3 is made up of 12 amino acids. The trim removed 4 bases at V and 8 bases at J, leaving 3 bases unmatched. CDR1 and CDR2 (germline): SEHNR, FQNEAQ (reference sequence). In DNA, the CDR3 is TGTGCCAGCAGCTCGGACAGGGAGGGCTACACCTTC. It specifies CASSSDREGYTF.

This clone was detected a few times. The CDR3 sequence: CSVGQIGEKLFF. The CDR3 coding sequence is TGCAGCGTAGGACAGATAGGTGAAAAACTGTTTTTT. The V call is TRBV29-1, the J call TRBJ1-4; the D gene is possibly TRBD1 (6 bases). This CDR3 is 12 amino acids long. Germline V gene data show CDR1 as SQVTM and CDR2 as ANQGSEA. Trimming took 6 bases from V and 7 from J, leaving 12 bases between them.

This sequence joins TRBV21-1 and TRBJ2-7; TRBD2, the D gene given by the table, was not confirmed from the DNA. TRBV21-1 is shown as a pseudogene. CDR3 length equals 16 residues. The CDR3 is CASSKVRGAFGYEQYF. The CDR3 DNA sequence: TGTGCCAGCAGCAAAGTACGGGGGGCATTTGGCTACGAGCAGTACTTC.